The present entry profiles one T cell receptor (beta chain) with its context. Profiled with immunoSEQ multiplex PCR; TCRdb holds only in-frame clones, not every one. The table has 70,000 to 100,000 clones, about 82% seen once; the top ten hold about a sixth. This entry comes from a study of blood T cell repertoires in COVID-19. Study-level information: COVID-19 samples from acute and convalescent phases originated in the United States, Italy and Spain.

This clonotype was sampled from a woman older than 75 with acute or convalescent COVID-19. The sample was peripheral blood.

The CDR3 sequence is CASSQNQGLGHLNYGYTF. In DNA form, the CDR3 reads TGTGCCAGCAGCCAAAATCAAGGGCTCGGACACCTTAACTATGGCTACACCTTC. The rearrangement joins TRBV3-1 (or the pseudogene TRBV3-2) to TRBJ1-2; tentative D call: TRBD1 (5 bases). Germline values: CDR1 LGHDT, CDR2 YNNKEL (reference sequence). With 2 bases removed from V and 1 base from J, the gap between germline ends came to 20 bases. CDR3 size: 18 residues.